The clone carrying this T cell receptor (beta chain) was seen more than once but under ten times. The antigen remains undetermined. Each CDR3 protein gets one entry after TCRdb re-called the RACE reads with MiXCR. Seen here are under 200,000 distinct CDR3 sequences, roughly a quarter observed once, and the top ten hold around 2.3%. V lost 5 bases and J 2 bases, leaving 13 bases between the germline ends. CDR3 size: 15 residues. In germline, CDR1 is SEHNR, CDR2 FQNEAQ (reference sequence). This record comes from a study of human T cells and chemical hapten exposure. The overall study: Recorded diagnoses among the mostly female patients were alopecia areata, totalis or universalis. The study traced per-sample TCR yield variation mainly to small differences in pooled library volumes.

Sample time point: patch test 3, about 24 weeks after DPC sensitization. Treatment indicated: therapeutic diphenylcyclopropenone sensitization with weekly scalp DPC. Blood sampling occurred before each patch-test application. Study outcomes and limitations: Correlating positively with patch test score were the PT1 expanded TCR counts.

The sequence came from a woman younger than 30 with alopecia areata. Some clones in this sample may be carry-over from other donors' samples. Specimen: whole blood, collected in connection with sensitization to the hapten diphenylcyclopropenone (DPC). The chain links TRBV7-9 to TRBJ2-1; weak D call: TRBD2 (6 bases). The CDR3: CASSPIGGAYNEQFF. Here the CDR3 DNA reads TGTGCCAGCAGCCCCATAGGCGGGGCCTACAATGAGCAGTTCTTC. The full variable domain, its missing parts supplied by reference TRBV7-9 and TRBJ2-1, is DTGVSQNPRHKITKRGQNVTFRCDPISEHNRLYWYRQTLGQGPEFLTYFQNEAQLEKSRLLSDRFSAERPKGSFSTLEIQRTEQGDSAMYLCASSPIGGAYNEQFFGPGTRLTVL.